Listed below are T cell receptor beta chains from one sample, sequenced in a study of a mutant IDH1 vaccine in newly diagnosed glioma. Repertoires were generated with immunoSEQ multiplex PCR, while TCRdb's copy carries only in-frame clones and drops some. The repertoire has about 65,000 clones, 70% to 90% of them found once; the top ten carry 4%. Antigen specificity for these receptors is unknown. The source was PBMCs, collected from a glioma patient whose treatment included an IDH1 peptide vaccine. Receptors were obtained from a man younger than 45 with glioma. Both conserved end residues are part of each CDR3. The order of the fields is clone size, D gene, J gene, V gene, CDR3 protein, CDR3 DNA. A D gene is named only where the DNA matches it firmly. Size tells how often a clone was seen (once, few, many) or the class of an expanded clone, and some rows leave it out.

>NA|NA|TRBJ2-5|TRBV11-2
CASSLAGTDGETQYF
TGTGCCAGCAGCTTAGCTGGCACCGACGGAGAGACCCAGTACTTC
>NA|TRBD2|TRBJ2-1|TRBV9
CASNSPREEGLAPYNEQFF
TGTGCCAGCAACTCTCCGAGGGAGGAGGGACTAGCGCCCTACAATGAGCAGTTCTTC
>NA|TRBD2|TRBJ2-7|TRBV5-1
CASSWTSGGIYEQYF
TGCGCCAGCAGCTGGACTAGCGGGGGGATCTACGAGCAGTACTTC
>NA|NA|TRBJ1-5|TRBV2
CASTQRQGTNQPQHF
TGTGCCAGCACTCAGAGGCAGGGTACCAATCAGCCCCAGCATTTT
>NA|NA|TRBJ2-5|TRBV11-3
CASSLDGGRETQYF
TGTGCCAGCAGCTTAGATGGGGGCCGAGAGACCCAGTACTTC
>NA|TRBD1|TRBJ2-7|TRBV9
CASSLRGGQGNEQYF
TGTGCCAGCAGCCTACGGGGAGGACAGGGTAACGAGCAGTACTTC
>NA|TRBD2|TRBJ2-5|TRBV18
CASSPGLEETQYF
TGTGCCAGCTCACCCGGACTAGAAGAGACCCAGTACTTC
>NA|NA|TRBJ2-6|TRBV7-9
CASSLNAGGANVLTF
TGTGCCAGCAGCCTAAATGCAGGGGGGGCCAACGTCCTGACTTTC
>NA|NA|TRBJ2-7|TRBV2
CAATTSGSQQYF
TGTGCCGCGACCACCTCAGGGAGCCAGCAGTACTTC
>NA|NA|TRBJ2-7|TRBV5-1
CASSLESYEQYF
TGCGCCAGCAGCTTGGAAAGCTACGAGCAGTACTTC
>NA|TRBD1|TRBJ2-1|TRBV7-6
CASSSETGVGGYNEQFF
TGTGCCAGCAGCTCAGAAACAGGGGTAGGAGGCTACAATGAGCAGTTCTTC
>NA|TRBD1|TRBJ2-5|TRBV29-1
CSVAQTGPETQYF
TGCAGCGTCGCCCAGACAGGGCCAGAGACCCAGTACTTC
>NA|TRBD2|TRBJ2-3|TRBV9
CASRTAGGDTQYF
TGTGCCAGCAGAACGGCGGGGGGTGATACGCAGTATTTT
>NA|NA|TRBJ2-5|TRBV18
CASSPSVGFETQYF
TGTGCCAGCTCACCTTCCGTAGGGTTCGAGACCCAGTACTTC
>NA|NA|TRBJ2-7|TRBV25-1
CASMAQGLYEQYF
TGTGCCAGCATGGCTCAGGGGCTCTACGAGCAGTACTTC
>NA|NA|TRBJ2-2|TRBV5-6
CASSSSRGSGSFTGELFF
TGTGCCAGCAGCTCCAGTCGGGGCTCGGGTTCCTTCACCGGGGAGCTGTTTTTT
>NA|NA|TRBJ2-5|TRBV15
CATSPGAQETQYF
TGTGCCACCAGCCCCGGGGCCCAAGAGACCCAGTACTTC
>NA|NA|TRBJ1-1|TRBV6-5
CATFLGGDTEAFF
TGTGCCACCTTTCTTGGGGGGGACACTGAAGCTTTCTTT
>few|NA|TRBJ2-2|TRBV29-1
CSTQDRWDGELFF
TGCAGCACACAAGACAGGTGGGACGGGGAGCTGTTTTTT
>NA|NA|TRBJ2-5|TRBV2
CASSDSNSPKRTQYF
TGTGCCAGCAGTGATTCAAACTCTCCGAAGCGGACCCAGTACTTC
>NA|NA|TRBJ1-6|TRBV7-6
CASSSRVNSPLHF
TGTGCCAGCAGCTCCAGGGTTAATTCACCCCTCCACTTT
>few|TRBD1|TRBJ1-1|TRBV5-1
CASSNKGARNTEAFF
TGCGCCAGCAGCAATAAGGGGGCGAGAAACACTGAAGCTTTCTTT
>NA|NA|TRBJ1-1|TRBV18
CASSPVTAEAFF
TGTGCCAGCTCACCAGTAACAGCAGAAGCTTTCTTT
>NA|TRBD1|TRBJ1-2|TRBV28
CASRTGDRSGYTF
TGTGCCAGCCGGACAGGGGATCGCAGCGGCTACACCTTC
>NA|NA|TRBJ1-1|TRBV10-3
CAISEHQGRPMNTEAFF
TGTGCCATCAGTGAGCACCAGGGGCGGCCTATGAACACTGAAGCTTTCTTT
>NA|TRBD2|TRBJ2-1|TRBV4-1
CASSQPFSGGAYERFF
TGCGCCAGCAGCCAACCTTTCAGCGGGGGGGCCTATGAACGCTTCTTC
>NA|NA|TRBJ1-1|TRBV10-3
CASRGGKAEAFF
TGTGCCTCCCGGGGGGGGAAAGCGGAAGCTTTCTTT
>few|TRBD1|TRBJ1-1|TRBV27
CASRYRGGAFF
TGTGCCAGCAGGTACAGGGGTGGTGCTTTCTTT
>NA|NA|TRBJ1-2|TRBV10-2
CASSDRGRGYGYTF
TGCGCCAGCAGTGATAGGGGGAGGGGCTATGGCTACACCTTC
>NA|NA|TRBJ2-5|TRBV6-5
CASSEHRITQYF
TGTGCCAGCAGCGAGCACCGGATAACCCAGTACTTC
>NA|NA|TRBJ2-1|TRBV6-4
CASSGGTAREQFF
TGTGCCAGCAGTGGTGGGACTGCGCGGGAGCAGTTCTTC
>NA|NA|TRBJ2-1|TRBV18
CASSRQGNSYNEQFF
TGTGCCAGCTCACGCCAGGGAAACTCCTACAATGAGCAGTTCTTC
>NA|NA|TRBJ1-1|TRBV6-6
CASSLGPEAFF
TGTGCCAGCTCGCTGGGGCCTGAAGCTTTCTTT
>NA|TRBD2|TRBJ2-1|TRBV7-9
CASSSRRAGGYNEQFF
TGTGCCAGCAGCTCCCGTCGGGCGGGGGGATACAATGAGCAGTTCTTC
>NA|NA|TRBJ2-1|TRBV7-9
CASRGARGNEQFF
TGTGCCAGCAGGGGGGCCCGGGGTAATGAGCAGTTCTTC
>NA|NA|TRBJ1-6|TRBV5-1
CASKLNGGQFNSPLHF
TGCGCCAGCAAGCTTAATGGCGGACAGTTTAATTCACCCCTCCACTTT
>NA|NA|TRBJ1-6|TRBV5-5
CASSLATGRENSPLHF
TGTGCCAGCAGCTTGGCTACGGGACGGGAAAATTCACCCCTCCACTTT
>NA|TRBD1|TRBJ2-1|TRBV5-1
CASSLEVTQGAVNEQFF
TGCGCCAGCAGCTTGGAGGTAACACAGGGGGCCGTAAATGAGCAGTTCTTC
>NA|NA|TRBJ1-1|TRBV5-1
CASSLGWNTEAFF
TGCGCCAGCAGCTTGGGCTGGAACACTGAAGCTTTCTTT
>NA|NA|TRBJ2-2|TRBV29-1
CSVARATTGELFF
TGCAGCGTTGCCCGGGCCACCACCGGGGAGCTGTTTTTT
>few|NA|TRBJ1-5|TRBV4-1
CASSQDTGSHQPQHF
TGCGCCAGCAGCCAAGATACAGGGAGTCATCAGCCCCAGCATTTT
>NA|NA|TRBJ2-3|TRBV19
CASSHPGSSTDTQYF
TGTGCCAGTAGTCACCCGGGGAGTAGCACAGATACGCAGTATTTT
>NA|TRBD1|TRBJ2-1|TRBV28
CASSSTHTGGSWNEQFF
TGTGCCAGCAGTTCCACTCACACAGGGGGCTCGTGGAATGAGCAGTTCTTC
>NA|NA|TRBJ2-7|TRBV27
CASSLSGGFTSREQYF
TGTGCCAGCAGTTTATCTGGGGGTTTCACTTCTCGCGAGCAGTACTTC
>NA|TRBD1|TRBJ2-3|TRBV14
CASSPLRQGYTDTQYF
TGTGCCAGCAGCCCCCTGAGACAGGGGTACACAGATACGCAGTATTTT
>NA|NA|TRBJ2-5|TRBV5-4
CASSFQGGGETQYF
TGTGCCAGCAGCTTCCAGGGTGGTGGAGAGACCCAGTACTTC
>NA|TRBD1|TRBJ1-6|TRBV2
CASRTAGTGLRNSPLHF
TGTGCCAGCAGAACAGCCGGGACAGGGCTCCGTAATTCACCCCTCCACTTT
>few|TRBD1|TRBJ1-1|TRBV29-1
CSVEKDRATEAFF
TGCAGCGTTGAAAAGGACAGGGCCACTGAAGCTTTCTTT
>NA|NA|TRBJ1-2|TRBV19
CASSDPWGTNYGYTF
TGTGCCAGTAGTGACCCTTGGGGGACTAACTATGGCTACACCTTC
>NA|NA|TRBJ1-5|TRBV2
CASSEFGSNQPQHF
TGTGCCAGCAGTGAGTTTGGGAGCAATCAGCCCCAGCATTTT
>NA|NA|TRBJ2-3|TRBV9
CASSQEGVTDTQYF
TGTGCCAGCAGCCAGGAAGGAGTCACAGATACGCAGTATTTT
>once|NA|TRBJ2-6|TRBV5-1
CASSLAGVSGANVLTF
TGCGCCAGCAGCTTGGCCGGGGTTTCTGGGGCCAACGTCCTGACTTTC